Shown below are 17 T cell receptor beta chains from a single sample sequenced in a study of cytomegalovirus exposure and HLA in healthy donors. The PCR employed 60 Vbeta primers together with 13 Jbeta primers. Assay used: immunoSEQ multiplex PCR; TCRdb lists only in-frame clones, some missing. The table records fewer than 200,000 clones, around 80% of them present only once. Sequencing was performed on PBMCs. The source is a human donor in good health.

This chain links TRBV27 with TRBJ2-1, with TRBD1 matching 9 bases. From germline, CDR1 is MNHEY and CDR2 SMNVEV (reference sequence). After removal of 6 bases from V and 9 bases from J, the junction contained 12 bases not matched to a gene. The CDR3 runs to 15 residues. The CDR3 DNA reads TGTGCCAGCAGACCCGGGACAGGGTTTTTCGGTGAGCAGTTCTTC. It yields the protein CASRPGTGFFGEQFF.

This chain connects TRBV6-5 to TRBJ2-5; D gene unclear. The CDR3 contains 14 residues. The germline CDR1 and CDR2 sequences are MNHEY and SVGAGI. V gave up 0 bases and J gave up 4 bases, with 9 bases separating them. The chain's CDR3 is CASSYSSQIETQYF. The CDR3 DNA is TGTGCCAGCAGTTACTCGTCCCAGATAGAGACCCAGTACTTC.

V gene TRBV6-6 combines with J gene TRBJ1-5, with D perhaps TRBD1 (6 bases). V was shortened by 6 bases and J by 2 bases, with 14 bases between the two germline ends. Germline CDR1 and CDR2: MNHNY and SVGAGI (reference sequence). The CDR3 loop spans 15 amino acids. The chain's CDR3 is CASRDTGIRNQPQHF. The CDR3 coding sequence is TGTGCCAGCAGGGATACAGGGATTCGCAATCAGCCCCAGCATTTT.

The chain combines TRBV11-3 with TRBJ2-4, with a tentative D call TRBD1 (5 bases). CDR1 and CDR2 (germline): SGHNT, YENEEA. V was cut by 4 bases and J by 10 bases, with 8 bases left in between. The CDR3 is 11 residues long. The CDR3 coding sequence is TGTGCCAGCAGCTCAGGACAAATTCAGTACTTC. Encoded protein: CASSSGQIQYF. The whole variable domain, remainder taken from reference TRBV11-3 and TRBJ2-4, is EAGVVQSPRYKIIEKKQPVAFWCNPISGHNTLYWYLQNLGQGPELLIRYENEEAVDDSQLPKDRFSAERLKGVDSTLKIQPAELGDSAVYLCASSSGQIQYFGAGTRLSVL.

This clone was recorded only once. V and J are TRBV10-3 and TRBJ2-4, with D possibly being TRBD2 (5 bases). CDR1 is ENHRY, CDR2 SYGVKD, per germline. This CDR3 comprises 13 residues. V was shortened by 2 bases and J by 5 bases, with 7 bases between the two germline ends. The CDR3 here is CAISEGRENIQYF. Written as DNA, the CDR3 is TGTGCCATCAGTGAGGGGCGGGAAAACATTCAGTACTTC.

The CDR3 loop reads CASSALVLGTDTQYF. The CDR3 coding sequence is TGTGCCAGCAGCGCGCTAGTATTAGGCACAGATACGCAGTATTTT. The V call is TRBV9, the J call TRBJ2-3; D not certain. The CDR3 contains 15 residues. V gave up 3 bases and J gave up 1 base, with 12 bases separating them. Germline CDR1 reads SGDLS; CDR2 reads YYNGEE.

This chain joins TRBV6-4 and TRBJ2-3; D uncertain. V was trimmed by 0 bases and J by 2 bases, leaving 12 bases between them. This CDR3 spans 16 amino acids. The germline gives CDR1 MRHNA, CDR2 SNTAGT. The CDR3 loop reads CASSDSADLNTDTQYF. Written as DNA, the CDR3 is TGTGCCAGCAGTGACTCGGCAGATCTTAACACAGATACGCAGTATTTT.

The J gene is TRBJ1-5, the V gene TRBV5-6, with D possibly matching TRBD1 (5 bases). Germline V gives CDR1 SGHDT, CDR2 YYEEEE. The CDR3 spans 14 residues. Trimming shortened V by 3 bases and J by 7 bases, and 14 bases separated the two germline ends. CDR3 nucleotides: TGTGCCAGCAGCTCTATCAGGGTCGGGCAGCCCCAGCATTTT. It yields the protein CASSSIRVGQPQHF.

The chain joins TRBV6-5 to TRBJ2-2; D is unresolved. The CDR3 sequence is 13 residues long. Per germline, CDR1 MNHEY and CDR2 SVGAGI. V was clipped by 7 bases and J by 5 bases, with 11 bases between them. The CDR3 region is CASKLTVTGELFF. The CDR3, as DNA: TGTGCCAGCAAGCTTACAGTGACCGGGGAGCTGTTTTTT.

The gene calls are TRBV5-1 and TRBJ2-7; D is unclear. V dropped 0 bases and J dropped 0 bases, with 7 bases sitting between them. Germline V lookup: CDR1 SGHRS, CDR2 YFSETQ. The length of the CDR3 is 14 residues. CDR3 in DNA: TGCGCCAGCAGCTTGGGATCACACTCCTACGAGCAGTACTTC. Amino acid sequence: CASSLGSHSYEQYF.

In its sample, this clone was seen once. This chain links TRBV16 with TRBJ1-1; TRBD1 might be the D (5 bases). The germline V gene encodes CDR1 KGHSY and CDR2 FQNENV. Between the trimmed V and J ends, which lost 2 bases and 3 bases, there was a span of 7 bases. This CDR3 is 13 amino acids long. CDR3 loop: CASSQRGDTEAFF. The CDR3 nucleotides read TGTGCCAGCAGCCAAAGGGGTGACACTGAAGCTTTCTTT. Full variable domain (remainder filled in from reference TRBV16 and TRBJ1-1): GEEVAQTPKHLVRGEGQKAKLYCAPIKGHSYVFWYQQVLKNEFKFLISFQNENVFDETGMPKERFSAKCLPNSPCSLEIQATKLEDSAVYFCASSQRGDTEAFFGQGTRLTVV.

The chain joins TRBV7-8 to TRBJ2-2; D not certain. This CDR3 region has 18 residues. The V end was cut by 4 bases, the J end by 7 bases, with 25 bases between. In germline, CDR1 is SGHVS, CDR2 FQNEAQ. The chain's CDR3 is CASSSRGQVAERNGELFF. CDR3 nucleotides: TGTGCCAGCAGCTCCCGTGGCCAAGTTGCGGAGAGAAACGGGGAGCTGTTTTTT.

The chain employs TRBV15 and TRBJ1-5, with D unclear. Trimming stripped 0 bases from V and 0 bases from J, with 9 bases between. The V gene's germline CDR1 is LNHNV and CDR2 YYDKDF (reference sequence). The CDR3 is 16 residues long. CDR3 DNA sequence: TGTGCCACCAGCAGAGATTGGAGGGATAGCAATCAGCCCCAGCATTTT. Translation: CATSRDWRDSNQPQHF.

The chain joins TRBV7-9 to TRBJ1-6, with a tentative D call TRBD1 (5 bases). The V end lost 3 bases, the J end lost 1 base, and 7 bases lay between the germline ends. This CDR3 is 15 amino acids long. Looked up from germline, CDR1 is SEHNR and CDR2 is FQNEAQ (reference sequence). CDR3: CASSLGGSYNSPLHF. CDR3 DNA: TGTGCCAGCAGCTTGGGGGGGTCCTATAATTCACCCCTCCACTTT.

This chain connects TRBV11-3 to TRBJ2-1; no clear D. This CDR3 has 14 residues. Germline V lookup: CDR1 SGHNT, CDR2 YENEEA. Trimming removed 5 bases at V and 7 bases at J, with 15 bases between. The CDR3 region is CASSPRGNRNEQFF. As DNA, the CDR3 is TGTGCCAGCAGCCCCCGAGGAAATCGAAATGAGCAGTTCTTC.

V and J are TRBV11-2 and TRBJ2-5; TRBD2 matches at 9 bases. The CDR3 has 15 residues. Germline CDR1 is SGHAT and CDR2 is FQNNGV. J lost 5 bases, V lost 5 bases, and 9 bases had no gene match. This CDR3 reads CASSVSGTSRETQYF. In nucleotides, the CDR3 is TGTGCCAGCAGCGTCTCCGGGACTAGCAGGGAGACCCAGTACTTC.

This clone was seen more than once but under ten times. CDR3 bases: TGTGCCAGCAGTACGGGACAGGGCGGAAACACCATATATTTT. This gives the protein CASSTGQGGNTIYF. The chain joins TRBV2 to TRBJ1-3, with TRBD1 identical over 9 bases. Trimming at V came to 5 bases and at J to 4 bases, leaving 3 bases not matched to a gene. Germline CDR1 is SNHLY and CDR2 is FYNNEI. The CDR3 contains 14 residues.